Listed below are T cell receptor beta chains from one sample, sequenced in a study of blood T cell repertoires in COVID-19. Profiled with immunoSEQ multiplex PCR; TCRdb holds only in-frame clones, not every one. The table lists fewer than 25,000 clones, around 89% of them singletons, with roughly 7.7% in the top ten. The source material was peripheral blood. The receptors were sampled from a woman aged 55-70 years with active COVID-19. The CDR3 runs from the conserved cysteine through the conserved F or W. D genes are given only for firm matches. Clone size is shown for a subset of rows, as once, few, many or a class of expanded clone.

J gene,V gene,D gene,clone size,CDR3 protein,CDR3 DNA
TRBJ2-3,TRBV19,NA,NA,CARGPNADTQYF,TGTGCCAGGGGGCCGAACGCAGATACGCAGTATTTT
TRBJ2-7,TRBV3-1/TRBV3-2,NA,NA,CASSQVPRGMGEQYF,TGTGCCAGCAGCCAAGTCCCCAGGGGAATGGGGGAGCAGTACTTC
TRBJ2-2,TRBV6-4,TRBD1,NA,CASRADRVTGELFF,TGTGCCAGCAGAGCGGACAGGGTCACCGGGGAGCTGTTTTTT
TRBJ2-3,TRBV6-1,TRBD2,once,CASSVSSGGGPTDTQYF,TGTGCCAGCAGTGTTTCTAGCGGGGGCGGGCCGACAGATACGCAGTATTTT
TRBJ1-2,TRBV6-6,TRBD1,NA,CASSAQQGAGGYTF,TGTGCCAGCAGTGCGCAACAGGGGGCGGGTGGCTACACCTTC
TRBJ1-1,TRBV13,TRBD1,NA,CASSDSGQGDTEAFF,TGTGCCAGCAGCGACAGCGGACAGGGTGACACTGAAGCTTTCTTT
TRBJ1-3,TRBV2,NA,once,CASSREGNTIYF,TGTGCCAGCAGCAGGGAAGGAAACACCATATATTTT
TRBJ1-1,TRBV5-4,NA,NA,CASSPDSGGTRNTEAFF,TGTGCCAGCAGCCCCGACAGCGGAGGGACGAGGAACACTGAAGCTTTCTTT
TRBJ2-1,TRBV11-2,NA,NA,CASSEDMVYNEQFF,TGTGCCAGCAGCGAGGACATGGTTTACAATGAGCAGTTCTTC
TRBJ2-3,TRBV9,TRBD1,NA,CASSAGGTGGVDTQYF,TGTGCCAGCAGCGCCGGGGGGACAGGGGGCGTAGATACGCAGTATTTT
TRBJ1-5,TRBV2,NA,NA,CASGGRGNQPQHF,TGTGCCAGCGGGGGCCGGGGCAATCAGCCCCAGCATTTT
TRBJ1-1,TRBV29-1,NA,NA,CSVAGGPNTEAFF,TGCAGCGTCGCCGGCGGGCCGAACACTGAAGCTTTCTTT
TRBJ2-5,TRBV7-2,TRBD2,NA,CASSFLAGWEETQYF,TGTGCCAGCAGCTTTCTAGCGGGGTGGGAAGAGACCCAGTACTTC
TRBJ1-6,TRBV9,TRBD1,NA,CASSEGGTGGSSPLHF,TGTGCCAGCAGTGAGGGGGGAACAGGGGGCAGTTCACCCCTCCACTTT
TRBJ2-7,TRBV7-2,NA,NA,CASSLGDTFYEQYF,TGTGCCAGCAGCTTAGGGGACACCTTCTACGAGCAGTACTTC
TRBJ2-1,TRBV10-3,TRBD2,once,CAIKVAGGHNEQFF,TGTGCCATCAAGGTAGCGGGGGGACACAATGAGCAGTTCTTC
TRBJ1-5,TRBV2,NA,NA,CASSDPPEPQHF,TGTGCCAGCAGTGACCCACCGGAGCCCCAGCATTTT
TRBJ1-3,TRBV7-8,NA,once,CASSRRASSGNTIYF,TGTGCCAGCAGCCGCAGGGCCTCTTCTGGAAACACCATATATTTT
TRBJ2-1,TRBV30,NA,NA,CAWSPTPREFF,TGTGCCTGGAGTCCAACCCCTCGGGAGTTCTTC
TRBJ2-7,TRBV19,TRBD2,NA,CASRTSGTYEQYF,TGTGCCAGTAGAACTAGCGGGACCTACGAGCAGTACTTC
TRBJ2-5,TRBV3-1/TRBV3-2,NA,NA,CASSQVGQTQYF,TGTGCCAGCAGCCAAGTCGGTCAGACCCAGTACTTC
TRBJ2-1,TRBV21-1,NA,NA,CASSKRGAPNNEQFF,TGTGCCAGCAGCAAACGGGGGGCCCCCAACAATGAGCAGTTCTTC
TRBJ1-4,TRBV5-1,TRBD1,NA,CASGTGGRGGEKLFF,TGCGCCAGCGGGACAGGGGGCCGGGGCGGAGAAAAACTGTTTTTT
TRBJ1-1,TRBV5-6,NA,NA,CASSLVLPGMNTEAFF,TGTGCCAGCAGCTTGGTTTTGCCAGGCATGAACACTGAAGCTTTCTTT
TRBJ2-7,TRBV21-1,NA,NA,CASSKGGQGTYEQYF,TGTGCCAGCAGCAAAGGGGGACAGGGCACGTACGAGCAGTACTTC
TRBJ1-5,TRBV7-2,NA,NA,CASSLVSAAGNQPQHF,TGTGCCAGCAGCTTAGTTTCGGCGGCGGGAAATCAGCCCCAGCATTTT
TRBJ2-3,TRBV3-1/TRBV3-2,TRBD1,NA,CASSQGGTGQDTQYF,TGTGCCAGCAGCCAAGGTGGGACAGGCCAAGATACGCAGTATTTT
TRBJ2-4,TRBV10-3,TRBD2,NA,CAIGGLGGDIQYF,TGTGCCATCGGCGGGCTGGGAGGGGACATTCAGTACTTC
TRBJ1-3,TRBV5-8,TRBD1,once,CASSPEDRGRRGNTIYF,TGTGCCAGCAGCCCGGAGGACAGGGGGCGGAGAGGAAACACCATATATTTT
TRBJ1-4,TRBV7-6,TRBD1,once,CASSLRQGSTNEKLFF,TGTGCCAGCAGCTTAAGACAGGGATCGACTAATGAAAAACTGTTTTTT
TRBJ2-3,TRBV19,TRBD2,NA,CASSGSGGHTDTQYF,TGTGCCAGTAGCGGTAGCGGGGGGCACACAGATACGCAGTATTTT
TRBJ1-2,TRBV6-1,TRBD1,NA,CASSEMGGQVRGGYTF,TGTGCCAGCAGTGAAATGGGGGGACAGGTTCGCGGTGGCTACACCTTC
TRBJ1-3,TRBV7-3,NA,few,CASSLGREDTIYF,TGTGCCAGCAGCTTAGGCAGGGAGGACACCATATATTTT
TRBJ2-1,TRBV2,TRBD2,NA,CASSRGTSGGNEQFF,TGTGCCAGCAGCAGGGGGACTAGCGGGGGAAATGAGCAGTTCTTC
TRBJ2-7,TRBV27,TRBD1,few,CASSSTGSYEQYF,TGTGCCAGCAGTTCGACAGGGTCCTACGAGCAGTACTTC
TRBJ2-3,TRBV12-5,NA,NA,CASGLTQTDTQYF,TGTGCTAGTGGTTTAACGCAGACAGATACGCAGTATTTT
TRBJ2-3,TRBV11-3,TRBD2,NA,CASSPGTSGGLDTQYF,TGTGCCAGCAGCCCAGGGACTAGCGGGGGCTTAGATACGCAGTATTTT
TRBJ2-1,TRBV6-6,NA,NA,CASSYDRGSSHEQFF,TGTGCCAGCAGTTACGACCGGGGATCAAGCCATGAGCAGTTCTTC